The present T cell receptor beta chain was sequenced within a study of blood T cell repertoires in COVID-19. Study-wide background: The origin of the acute and convalescent COVID-19 samples was the United States, Italy and Spain. T cells, B-cell-depleted T cells, or PBMCs supplied cDNA or gDNA.

Trimming removed 3 bases at V and 4 bases at J, with 19 bases between. The CDR3 is 17 residues long. Germline CDR1 and CDR2: KGHDR and SFDVKD. Per the original data handling: For nucleated cells, counts were estimated from reference gene primer amplification. Profiled with immunoSEQ multiplex PCR; TCRdb holds only in-frame clones, not every one. V and J calls and clone size are those listed in that table; D and trimming were worked out from the DNA. The table has approximately 230,000 clones, 80% to 90% seen once. The J gene is TRBJ2-3, the V gene TRBV24-1; weak D call: TRBD2 (7 bases). The TCR comes from a young man who had recovered from COVID-19. Sample: peripheral blood. CDR3 sequence (DNA): TGTGCCACCAGTGATCCGACGGGTGGGGGGGGCGCAGATACGCAGTATTTT. As protein: CATSDPTGGGGADTQYF.